This T cell receptor beta chain was profiled in a study of blood T cell repertoires in COVID-19. Study in general: The United States, Italy and Spain provided the acute and convalescent COVID-19 samples. PBMCs, B-cell-depleted T cells, or T cells were the source of the cDNA or gDNA that made up the material.

Study processing details: Estimation of nucleated cell counts relied on the amplification of reference gene primers. Some clones are missing from TCRdb's copy, which holds only in-frame ones; the method was immunoSEQ multiplex PCR. The DNA was the basis for D and trimming; V, J and clone size are from that table. The table lists about 200,000 clones, 65% to 90% of them singletons, with about 4.1% in the top ten. This sequence was found in a man in his fifties with acute or convalescent COVID-19. The sequenced sample was peripheral blood.

CDR3 protein: CASSSRQGALAFF. The CDR3, as DNA: TGTGCCAGCAGTTCGCGACAGGGAGCCTTAGCTTTCTTT. The V and J genes are TRBV27 and TRBJ1-1; 7 bases agree with TRBD1. The CDR3 covers 13 residues. V was clipped by 4 bases and J by 10 bases; unmatched bases: 9. From germline, CDR1 is MNHEY and CDR2 SMNVEV (reference sequence).